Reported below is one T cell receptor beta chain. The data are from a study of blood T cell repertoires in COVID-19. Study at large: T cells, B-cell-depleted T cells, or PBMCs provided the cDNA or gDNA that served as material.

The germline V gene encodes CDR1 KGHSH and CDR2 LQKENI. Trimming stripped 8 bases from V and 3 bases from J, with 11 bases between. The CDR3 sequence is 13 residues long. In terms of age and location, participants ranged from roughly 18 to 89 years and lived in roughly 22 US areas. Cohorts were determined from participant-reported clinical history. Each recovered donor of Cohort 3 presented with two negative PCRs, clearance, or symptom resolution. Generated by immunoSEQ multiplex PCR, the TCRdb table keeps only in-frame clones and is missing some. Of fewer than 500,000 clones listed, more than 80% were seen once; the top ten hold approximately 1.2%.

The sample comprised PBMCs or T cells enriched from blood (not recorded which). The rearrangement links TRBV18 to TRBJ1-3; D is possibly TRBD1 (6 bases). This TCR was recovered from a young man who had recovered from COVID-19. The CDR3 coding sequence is TGTGCCAGCCAACAGGGTTATGGAAACACCATATATTTT. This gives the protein CASQQGYGNTIYF.